Each of the 25 T cell receptor beta chains below was sequenced from the same sample in a study of blood T cell repertoires in COVID-19. Assay: immunoSEQ multiplex PCR; the TCRdb copy retains only in-frame clones and omits some. The sample includes tens of thousands of clones, around nine tenths seen only once; the top ten take around 3.7%. The sample comprised peripheral blood. Receptor source: a man aged 40-49 years with COVID-19, enrolled during active disease.

This chain uses TRBV6-5 with TRBJ1-2, with TRBD1 identical over 10 bases. This CDR3 contains 14 residues. V trimming: 8 bases; J trimming: 4 bases; junction bases outside the gene matches: 7. Germline assignment: CDR1 MNHEY and CDR2 SVGAGI. CDR3 DNA sequence: TGTGCCAGCCACGACAGGGGGCGGGGCTATGGCTACACCTTC. Its translation is CASHDRGRGYGYTF.

CDR3 residues: CASSKGFGQFF. The CDR3 DNA sequence: TGTGCCAGCAGCAAGGGGTTTGGGCAGTTCTTC. This chain connects TRBV13 to TRBJ2-1, with D possibly being TRBD1 (5 bases). The CDR3 has 11 amino acids. Germline V lookup: CDR1 PRHDT, CDR2 FYEKMQ (reference sequence). V was shortened by 5 bases and J by 12 bases, with 11 bases between the two germline ends.

The genes are TRBV28 and TRBJ1-6; D is uncertain. Germline-derived CDR1 and CDR2 are MDHEN and SYDVKM. V was clipped by 5 bases and J by 0 bases, with 8 bases between them. The CDR3 extends over 15 amino acids. CDR3 protein: CASSDMSSYNSPLHF. DNA of the CDR3: TGTGCCAGCAGTGACATGAGCTCCTATAATTCACCCCTCCACTTT. Filled out from reference TRBV28 and TRBJ1-6, the complete variable domain reads DVKVTQSSRYLVKRTGEKVFLECVQDMDHENMFWYRQDPGLGLRLIYFSYDVKMKEKGDIPEGYSVSREKKERFSLILESASTNQTSMYLCASSDMSSYNSPLHFGNGTRLTVT.

The V and J genes are TRBV27 and TRBJ1-4; TRBD1 matches at 10 bases. Germline CDR1 and CDR2: MNHEY and SMNVEV (reference sequence). The CDR3 is made up of 16 amino acids. After removal of 5 bases from V and 8 bases from J, the junction contained 11 bases not matched to a gene. CDR3 DNA sequence: TGTGCCAGCAGTCGGGGGTCGGGACAGGGGCCAGAAAAACTGTTTTTT. It translates to CASSRGSGQGPEKLFF.

J is TRBJ2-7 and V is TRBV29-1; TRBD1 is a possible D gene (5 bases). There are 13 residues in the CDR3. V lost 4 bases to trimming and J lost 0 bases, with 10 bases between them. Germline V gives CDR1 SQVTM, CDR2 ANQGSEA. CDR3 DNA sequence: TGCAGCGTTGCTACCGACAGCTCCTACGAGCAGTACTTC. It codes for CSVATDSSYEQYF.

This chain connects TRBV10-3 to TRBJ2-7, with 9 bases matching TRBD2. The CDR3 runs 19 residues. Per the germline V gene, CDR1 is ENHRY and CDR2 is SYGVKD. J was trimmed by 0 bases and V by 3 bases; bases with no gene match: 15. The CDR3 region has the DNA TGTGCCATCAGTGAACCTGGACGGTCGACTAGCGGCAGCTCCTACGAGCAGTACTTC. This translates into CAISEPGRSTSGSSYEQYF.

This chain joins TRBV20-1 and TRBJ1-2; a possible D gene is TRBD1 (6 bases). V shed 5 bases and J shed 4 bases, with 14 bases lying between them. The CDR3 totals 13 residues. Germline CDR1 DFQATT, CDR2 SNEGSKA (reference sequence). The CDR3, as DNA: TGCAGTGCTCGTGAAGGGGACATCTATGGCTACACCTTC. This encodes CSAREGDIYGYTF.

This clone was observed once. V gene TRBV25-1 combines with J gene TRBJ1-4; TRBD1 aligns across 9 bases. V lost 2 bases, J lost 6 bases, and 7 bases stayed unmatched. The CDR3 consists of 16 residues. The germline CDR1 and CDR2 sequences are MGHDK and SYGVNS. CDR3 sequence: CASSEGTGLSHEKLFF. DNA of the CDR3: TGTGCCAGCAGTGAAGGGACAGGGCTAAGTCATGAAAAACTGTTTTTT.

J is TRBJ2-1 and V is TRBV3-1 (or the pseudogene TRBV3-2); a possible D gene is TRBD2 (5 bases). V shed 0 bases and J shed 14 bases, with 11 bases lying between them. The CDR3 contains 12 residues. Germline-derived CDR1 and CDR2 are LGHDT and YNNKEL (reference sequence). The CDR3 DNA follows: TGTGCCAGCAGCCAAGATGAAAAGACTAAGTTCTTC. It specifies CASSQDEKTKFF.

The V and J genes are TRBV27 and TRBJ2-1; 14 nucleotides match TRBD2. Germline loops: CDR1 MNHEY, CDR2 SMNVEV (reference sequence). CDR3 size: 15 residues. Trimming removed 6 bases from V and 9 bases from J; junction bases left unmatched: 7. CDR3 amino acids: CASSHGTSGSGEQFF. The CDR3 bases are TGTGCCAGCAGCCACGGGACTAGCGGGAGCGGTGAGCAGTTCTTC.

Worth noting for this clone: The same CDR3 can be traced to other DNA sequences in this sample. J is TRBJ2-7 and V is TRBV4-2; D gene ambiguous. The V end was cut by 0 bases, the J end by 2 bases, with 2 bases between. Germline CDR1 is LGHNA and CDR2 is YNFKEQ. The CDR3 length is 12 residues. For the CDR3, the DNA is TGTGCCAGCAGCCAAGATACCTACGAGCAGTACTTC. Its protein product is CASSQDTYEQYF.

The chain joins TRBV3-1 (or the pseudogene TRBV3-2) to TRBJ1-1, with D uncertain. The CDR3 is 14 residues long. In germline, CDR1 is LGHDT, CDR2 YNNKEL (reference sequence). Trimming left V 4 bases short and J 2 bases short, with 11 bases between. DNA for the CDR3: TGTGCCAGCAGCCTGACGGGTGTTAACACTGAAGCTTTCTTT. Translation: CASSLTGVNTEAFF.

The V gene is TRBV29-1, the J gene TRBJ2-2; a possible D gene is TRBD1 (5 bases). CDR1 is SQVTM, CDR2 ANQGSEA, per germline. V was clipped by 4 bases and J by 1 base, with 13 bases between them. This CDR3 has 15 residues. This CDR3 reads CSVVAGIVNTGELFF. CDR3 coding DNA: TGCAGCGTTGTTGCAGGGATTGTGAACACCGGGGAGCTGTTTTTT.

The J gene is TRBJ1-4, the V gene TRBV24-1, with 8 bases that match TRBD1. Per the germline V gene, CDR1 is KGHDR and CDR2 is SFDVKD. J gave up 2 bases and V 4 bases, and 8 bases lay outside the gene matches. There are 17 residues in the CDR3. The CDR3 sequence is CATSDAGTGPTNEKLFF. The DNA of the CDR3 is TGTGCCACCAGTGACGCCGGGACAGGCCCTACTAATGAAAAACTGTTTTTT.

The CDR3 loop is CASSQDGGEGLPDTQYF. The CDR3 nucleotides read TGTGCCAGCAGCCAAGATGGGGGGGAGGGTCTCCCAGATACGCAGTATTTT. V gene TRBV4-2 combines with J gene TRBJ2-3; TRBD2 matches 7 bases. The CDR3 runs to 17 residues. Trimming removed 0 bases from V and 4 bases from J; junction bases left unmatched: 10. The V gene's germline CDR1 is LGHNA and CDR2 YNFKEQ.

V and J are TRBV2 and TRBJ2-5, with D possibly being TRBD2 (5 bases). Trimming stripped 11 bases from V and 2 bases from J, with 15 bases between. The CDR3 is 13 residues long. The germline V gene encodes CDR1 SNHLY and CDR2 FYNNEI. CDR3 amino acids: CAAGGRRQETQYF. The CDR3 DNA follows: TGTGCCGCGGGTGGCAGGCGTCAAGAGACCCAGTACTTC.

V gene TRBV12-3 or TRBV12-4 combines with J gene TRBJ2-7; 7 nucleotides match TRBD1. The ends lost 5 bases at V and 6 bases at J; junction bases unmatched: 1. The CDR3 has 11 amino acids. CDR3 DNA sequence: TGTGCCAGCAGTCCAGGGGGCGAGCAGTACTTC. Translating it yields CASSPGGEQYF.

The chain uses TRBV13 and TRBJ1-5; 9 bases match TRBD1. The V gene's germline CDR1 is PRHDT and CDR2 FYEKMQ (reference sequence). V gave up 0 bases and J gave up 6 bases; unmatched junction bases: 3. CDR3 size: 15 residues. Here the CDR3 reads CASSLGGQGGQPQHF. The CDR3 DNA follows: TGTGCCAGCAGCTTAGGGGGACAGGGCGGTCAGCCCCAGCATTTT.

The chain couples TRBV28 to TRBJ2-7; TRBD2 might be the D (6 bases). Germline lookup yields CDR1 MDHEN and CDR2 SYDVKM. V lost 6 bases, J lost 1 base, and 16 bases lay in between. The CDR3 extends over 15 amino acids. CDR3 nucleotide sequence: TGTGCCAGCAGGCGGGCGGGACCCCCTTCCTACGAGCAGTACTTC. It codes for CASRRAGPPSYEQYF.

The V and J genes are TRBV3-1 (or the pseudogene TRBV3-2) and TRBJ1-6; D is perhaps TRBD1 (5 bases). Germline CDR1 and CDR2: LGHDT and YNNKEL (reference sequence). This CDR3 has 17 residues. The ends were cut back, 1 base at V and 5 bases at J, with 15 bases in the middle. The CDR3 is CASSQGGPGGNNSPLHF. The CDR3 coding sequence is TGTGCCAGCAGCCAAGGCGGTCCGGGGGGGAATAATTCACCCCTCCACTTT.

The rearrangement links TRBV9 to TRBJ1-2, with D unresolved. The CDR3 has 14 amino acids. The V gene lost 0 bases and the J gene lost 4 bases, with 10 bases spanning the gap. Germline V lookup: CDR1 SGDLS, CDR2 YYNGEE. For the CDR3, the DNA is TGTGCCAGCAGCGTAGGTGGGCAAGCCTATGGCTACACCTTC. It translates to CASSVGGQAYGYTF.

V is TRBV2 and J is TRBJ2-2; 7 bases align to TRBD2. The CDR3 runs 17 residues. V shed 6 bases and J 7 bases; nucleotides not matched to a gene: 17. Looked up from germline, CDR1 is SNHLY and CDR2 is FYNNEI. DNA of the CDR3: TGTGCCAGCAGCGCGGCAGGGCGGGGGACCTCGTACGGGGAGCTGTTTTTT. Its translation: CASSAAGRGTSYGELFF.

The gene calls are TRBV6-1 and TRBJ2-1; tentatively, D is TRBD2 (6 bases). From germline, CDR1 is MNHNS and CDR2 SASEGT. V was trimmed by 3 bases and J by 3 bases, leaving 15 bases between them. This CDR3 contains 16 residues. The CDR3 sequence is CASSERGGGYYNEQFF. CDR3 nucleotide sequence: TGTGCCAGCAGTGAGCGGGGCGGTGGCTACTACAATGAGCAGTTCTTC.

This chain uses TRBV2 with TRBJ2-3; TRBD1 agrees at 10 bases. J lost 2 bases, V lost 6 bases, and 5 bases had no gene match. CDR3 length: 15 amino acids. The germline V gene has CDR1 SNHLY and CDR2 FYNNEI. The CDR3 spells CASSQDRGNTDTQYF. CDR3 sequence (DNA): TGTGCCAGCAGCCAGGACAGGGGGAACACAGATACGCAGTATTTT.

The gene calls are TRBV15 and TRBJ2-2; no clear D. Germline V gene sequence: CDR1 LNHNV, CDR2 YYDKDF (reference sequence). V lost 1 base and J 0 bases, leaving 12 bases between the germline ends. The CDR3 contains 17 residues. For the CDR3, the DNA is TGTGCCACCAGCAGAGGTCTGGTTACGGCGAACACCGGGGAGCTGTTTTTT. It yields the protein CATSRGLVTANTGELFF.